A single sample gave rise to the 22 T cell receptor beta chains below, sequenced in a study of T-cell reconstitution after alpha-beta-depleted transplantation in children (TCRdb year 2016). The library was produced with PCR. TCRdb records Illumina HiSeq 2500 as the sequencer. Molecular barcoding was employed in the preparation of TCR libraries, with unique molecular identifiers being used to normalize TCRbeta repertoire quantification. TCRdb's own reprocessing of the public reads used fastp at Q25 and MiXCR and kept productive beta chains. Merged by CDR3 protein, the rows form single entries marked with the most common genes and DNA. The table for this sample lists about 260,000 distinct CDR3 sequences; around 7.8% of them were counted only once. The ten largest clonotypes hold 6.3% of the sample. The treatment or condition label here, explained by the study, means: allogeneic hematopoietic cell transplantation with graft depleted of TCRalphabeta T cells and CD19 B cells.

Material: PBMCs, mostly from graft donor cells, obtained 180 days after TCRalphabeta/CD19-depleted stem cell transplant. These receptors were obtained from a male patient under 18 who had a stem cell transplant for acute lymphoblastic leukemia, so the T cells may come from the graft donor.

This clonotype was observed a few times. This sequence joins TRBV5-1 and TRBJ2-5; TRBD1 matches 7 bases. There are 14 residues in the CDR3. V lost 4 bases, J lost 7 bases, and 10 bases stayed unmatched. Germline lookup yields CDR1 SGHRS and CDR2 YFSETQ. The CDR3 coding sequence is TGCGCCAGCAGCCTAGGACAGGTTAAGGGGACCCAGTACTTC. Translated: CASSLGQVKGTQYF. The full variable domain, in which reference TRBV5-1 and TRBJ2-5 provide the parts outside the CDR3, is KAGVTQTPRYLIKTRGQQVTLSCSPISGHRSVSWYQQTPGQGLQFLFEYFSETQRNKGNFPGRFSGRQFSNSRSEMNVSTLELGDSALYLCASSLGQVKGTQYFGPGTRLLVL.

This clonotype was observed a few times. The CDR3 loop reads CATGQVQHEQYF. CDR3 nucleotides: TGTGCCACCGGACAGGTTCAACACGAGCAGTACTTC. The J gene is TRBJ2-7, the V gene TRBV12-3 or TRBV12-4, with 7 bases that match TRBD1. There are 12 residues in the CDR3. V shed 10 bases and J 5 bases; nucleotides not matched to a gene: 8.

This clonotype occurred many times. The gene calls are TRBV10-3 and TRBJ1-2; TRBD1 matches at 7 bases. V shed 5 bases and J 3 bases; nucleotides not matched to a gene: 3. The CDR3 is made up of 13 amino acids. The germline gives CDR1 ENHRY, CDR2 SYGVKD. The CDR3 DNA follows: TGTGCCATCAGTAGACAGGGAGACTATGGCTACACCTTC. Its translation is CAISRQGDYGYTF.

This clonotype was found a few times. The genes are TRBV6-2 or TRBV6-3 and TRBJ1-5; 10 bases agree with TRBD1. The ends lost 8 bases at V and 3 bases at J; junction bases unmatched: 10. This CDR3 comprises 16 residues. The germline gives CDR1 MNHEY, CDR2 SVGEGT. The CDR3 here is CASYGGTGAINQPQHF. In nucleotides, the CDR3 is TGTGCCAGCTATGGGGGGACAGGGGCCATCAATCAGCCCCAGCATTTT.

This clonotype has a count of ten or more. The chain combines TRBV7-7 with TRBJ2-3; tentative D call: TRBD2 (6 bases). V was clipped by 3 bases and J by 0 bases, with 13 bases between them. Per the germline V gene, CDR1 is SSHAT and CDR2 is FNYEAQ (reference sequence). The CDR3 spans 16 residues. The CDR3 protein is CASSFGAGSSTDTQYF. CDR3 bases: TGTGCCAGCAGCTTCGGAGCGGGCTCTAGCACAGATACGCAGTATTTT.

As to this clonotype: Possible read error: a much larger clone is one base away. This chain uses TRBV6-2 or TRBV6-3 with TRBJ1-5; D gene unclear. Germline lookup yields CDR1 MNHEY and CDR2 SVGEGT. The CDR3 spans 13 residues. The V end was cut by 4 bases, the J end by 2 bases, with 6 bases between. CDR3 protein: CASSSLGNQPQHF. CDR3 in DNA: TGTGCCAGCAGTTCTCTGGGCAATCAGCCCCAGCATTTT.

This clonotype was counted ten times or more. The rearrangement links TRBV9 to TRBJ2-5; either TRBD1 or TRBD2 may fit D (5 bases each). Germline values: CDR1 SGDLS, CDR2 YYNGEE. The length of the CDR3 is 14 residues. V lost 0 bases, J lost 4 bases, and 10 bases lay in between. Here the CDR3 DNA reads TGTGCCAGCAGCGTAGTGGGACGAGGAGAGACCCAGTACTTC. This gives the protein CASSVVGRGETQYF.

Ten or more counts support this clonotype. The chain combines TRBV4-1 with TRBJ2-3; D call uncertain. V lost 0 bases and J lost 0, with 16 bases in between. Per germline, CDR1 MGHRA and CDR2 YSYEKL. CDR3 length: 18 residues. DNA for the CDR3: TGCGCCAGCAGCCAAGAGGGTCGGGTTCTTGAGAGCACAGATACGCAGTATTTT. Encoded protein: CASSQEGRVLESTDTQYF.

In this sample, this clonotype turned up many times. V usage is TRBV7-9 and J usage is TRBJ1-4; 9 bases match TRBD1. V gave up 5 bases and J gave up 8 bases; unmatched junction bases: 9. In germline, CDR1 is SEHNR, CDR2 FQNEAQ (reference sequence). The CDR3 has 15 amino acids. In DNA form, the CDR3 reads TGTGCCAGCAGCCCTCCGGGACAGGGTCGGGAAAAACTGTTTTTT. Its translation is CASSPPGQGREKLFF.

In this sample, this clonotype turned up many times. The V and J genes are TRBV28 and TRBJ2-1; D gene unclear. CDR3 length: 13 residues. V dropped 3 bases and J dropped 12 bases, with 15 bases sitting between them. Germline values: CDR1 MDHEN, CDR2 SYDVKM. CDR3 sequence reads: CASSFSGVKAQFF. The CDR3, as DNA: TGTGCCAGCAGTTTTAGTGGGGTAAAGGCGCAGTTCTTC.

This clonotype was seen once. This could be a read error, since a much larger clone is one nucleotide away. The rearrangement links TRBV12-3 or TRBV12-4 to TRBJ2-1; possibly TRBD1 for D (5 bases). The CDR3 spans 13 residues. The CDR3 sequence is CASRGVSCNEQFF. CDR3 nucleotide sequence: TGTGCCAGCAGAGGGGTTTCCTGCAATGAGCAGTTCTTC.

This clonotype was picked up many times. The chain employs TRBV4-1 and TRBJ1-1; possible D gene TRBD1, 5 bases. The CDR3 consists of 16 residues. Trimming removed 1 base from V and 5 bases from J, with 17 bases in between. The germline gives CDR1 MGHRA, CDR2 YSYEKL. DNA of the CDR3: TGCGCCAGCAGCCAAGTGGGGGGAGCAGGGCGAACTGAAGCTTTCTTT. Protein: CASSQVGGAGRTEAFF.

This clonotype was observed a handful of times. Here the CDR3 DNA reads TGTGCCAGCAGGCTCGTGACTAGGCACAATGAGCAGTTCTTC. Protein sequence: CASRLVTRHNEQFF. This sequence joins TRBV2 and TRBJ2-1; TRBD2 might be the D (6 bases). Germline V lookup: CDR1 SNHLY, CDR2 FYNNEI. The V gene lost 6 bases and the J gene lost 5 bases, with 14 bases spanning the gap. This CDR3 region has 14 residues.

Notes on this clonotype: With a much larger clone just one base away, this may be a read error. The genes are TRBV29-1 and TRBJ1-3, with a possible D match to TRBD1 (6 bases). The ends were cut back, 8 bases at V and 4 bases at J, with 15 bases in the middle. Germline V CDR1 and CDR2: SQVTM, ANQGSEA. The CDR3 length is 13 residues. Here the CDR3 reads CSSARQGGNTIYF. The CDR3, as DNA: TGCAGCTCCGCTCGGCAGGGGGGAAACACCATATATTTT.

This clonotype was seen many times. The gene calls are TRBV7-6 and TRBJ1-2; perhaps TRBD1 as D (5 bases). Per germline, CDR1 SGHVS and CDR2 FNYEAQ. The V end was cut by 5 bases, the J end by 7 bases, with 14 bases between. CDR3 length equals 13 residues. In DNA form, the CDR3 reads TGTGCCAGCAGCAGTGCCGGGGCAAGTGGCTACACCTTC. Translation gives CASSSAGASGYTF.

This clonotype was seen at least ten times. This chain uses TRBV12-3 or TRBV12-4 with TRBJ1-5, with D possibly matching TRBD1 (6 bases). Trimming stripped 5 bases from V and 7 bases from J, with 21 bases between. The CDR3 sequence is 16 residues long. In nucleotides, the CDR3 is TGTGCCAGCAGTCCTCGACAGGCTACTAGGGGGCAGCCCCAGCATTTT. As protein: CASSPRQATRGQPQHF.

This clonotype came up many times. The chain joins TRBV7-6 to TRBJ2-3, with D unclear. Germline V gene sequence: CDR1 SGHVS, CDR2 FNYEAQ. This CDR3 region has 16 residues. Between the trimmed V and J ends, which lost 2 bases and 0 bases, there was a span of 12 bases. CDR3 protein: CASSLMVEYSTDTQYF. The CDR3 DNA reads TGTGCCAGCAGCTTAATGGTCGAGTACAGCACAGATACGCAGTATTTT.

This clonotype was picked up many times. The rearrangement links TRBV5-1 to TRBJ1-5; 10 nucleotides match TRBD1. The germline CDR1 and CDR2 sequences are SGHRS and YFSETQ. Trimming at V came to 4 bases and at J to 5 bases, leaving 6 bases not matched to a gene. This CDR3 has 15 amino acids. The CDR3 nucleotides read TGCGCCAGCAGCCCCAAGGGGACAGGGGATCAGCCCCAGCATTTT. This codes for CASSPKGTGDQPQHF.

This clonotype was seen repeatedly, ten times or more. This chain joins TRBV20-1 and TRBJ2-5, with 7 bases that match TRBD2. The CDR3 totals 14 residues. V gave up 1 base and J gave up 4 bases; unmatched junction bases: 6. CDR1 is DFQATT and CDR2 is SNEGSKA in the germline V gene (reference sequence). In DNA, the CDR3 is TGCAGTGCTAGAGTTGGGGTAGCGGGAGAGACCCAGTACTTC. Encoded protein: CSARVGVAGETQYF.

This clonotype was seen many times. The chain recombines TRBV20-1 with TRBJ2-1; 8 positions agree with TRBD2. The CDR3 length is 14 residues. The junction had 4 bases not matched to a gene; V was cut back by 6 bases and J by 0 bases. The V gene's germline CDR1 is DFQATT and CDR2 SNEGSKA (reference sequence). The CDR3 reads CSANSGVSYNEQFF. For the CDR3, the DNA is TGCAGTGCAAATAGCGGGGTCTCCTACAATGAGCAGTTCTTC.

This clonotype was counted ten times or more. The rearrangement links TRBV12-3 or TRBV12-4 to TRBJ2-7; TRBD1 matches at 8 bases. With 6 bases clipped from V and 3 bases from J, the junction kept 7 bases outside the gene matches. The CDR3 has 14 amino acids. CDR3 region: CASSLDRAIYEQYF. The CDR3 DNA reads as TGTGCCAGCAGCCTGGACAGGGCGATCTACGAGCAGTACTTC.

The chain combines TRBV11-1 with TRBJ2-3; 16 bases are shared with TRBD2. The CDR3 runs to 19 residues. J was trimmed by 5 bases and V by 1 base; bases with no gene match: 9. Germline V gene lookup returns CDR1 SGHAT and CDR2 FQDESV (reference sequence). The CDR3 region has the DNA TGTGCCAGCAGCTTAGTAAGGGGACTAGCGGGGGGGCCAATAGATACGCAGTATTTT. It yields the protein CASSLVRGLAGGPIDTQYF.